The sequence of this TCR beta chain was determined in a study of a mutant IDH1 vaccine in newly diagnosed glioma. Study-level background: Patients, over weeks 1, 3, 5, 7, 11, 15, 19 and 23, received a total of eight vaccinations.

Method: immunoSEQ multiplex PCR; TCRdb's copy keeps in-frame clones and lacks some. Seen here are 60,000 or so clones, about 86% observed once, and the top ten hold 7% to 8.5%. Germline V lookup: CDR1 MNHEY, CDR2 SMNVEV (reference sequence). The V segment lost 4 bases and the J segment 2 bases; nucleotides outside the gene matches: 14. The CDR3 has 18 amino acids. Time point given: week 5, during vaccination. Vaccinated patients received 300 ug of mutant IDH1 20-mer peptide per dose, with topical imiquimod. Astrocytomas found in donors were new, WHO grade 3 or 4, IDH1-mutant and ATRX-lost. Note on this clone: Its antigen is as yet unknown.

The sequencing used PBMCs, collected from a glioma patient whose treatment included an IDH1 peptide vaccine. The chain has TRBV27 and TRBJ1-2; 9 nucleotides match TRBD1. The receptor's source is a woman aged 50 to 60 with glioma. CDR3 nucleotide sequence: TGTGCCAGCAGTTCAGGCCTTACCCGAACAGGGGGCAACTATGGCTACACCTTC. Encoded protein: CASSSGLTRTGGNYGYTF.